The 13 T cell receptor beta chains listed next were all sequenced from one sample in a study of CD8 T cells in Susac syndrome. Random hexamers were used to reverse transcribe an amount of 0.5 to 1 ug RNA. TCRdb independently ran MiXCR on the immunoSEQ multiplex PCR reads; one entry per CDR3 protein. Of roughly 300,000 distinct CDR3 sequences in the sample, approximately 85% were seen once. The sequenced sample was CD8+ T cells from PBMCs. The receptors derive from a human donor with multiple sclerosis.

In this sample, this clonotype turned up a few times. DNA for the CDR3: TGTGCCAGCAGCTTGGGGTCCTCGACGAGTGATACGCAGTATTTT. Translating gives CASSLGSSTSDTQYF. The chain uses TRBV13 and TRBJ2-3; no definite D call. The germline CDR1 and CDR2 sequences are PRHDT and FYEKMQ (reference sequence). The CDR3 covers 15 residues. V lost 3 bases and J 6 bases, leaving 16 bases between the germline ends.

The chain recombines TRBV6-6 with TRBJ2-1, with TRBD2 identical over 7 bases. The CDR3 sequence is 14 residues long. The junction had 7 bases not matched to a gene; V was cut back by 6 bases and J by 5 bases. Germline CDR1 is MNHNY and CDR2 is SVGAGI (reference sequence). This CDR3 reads CASSSTGTNNEQFF. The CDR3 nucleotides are TGTGCCAGCAGCAGCACCGGGACTAACAATGAGCAGTTCTTC.

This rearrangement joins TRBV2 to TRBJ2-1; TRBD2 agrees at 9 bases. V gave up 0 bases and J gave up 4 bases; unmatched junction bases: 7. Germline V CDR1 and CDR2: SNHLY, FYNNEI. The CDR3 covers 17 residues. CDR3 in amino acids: CASSEAKTSGLYNEQFF. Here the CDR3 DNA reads TGTGCCAGCAGTGAAGCGAAAACTAGCGGGCTTTACAATGAGCAGTTCTTC.

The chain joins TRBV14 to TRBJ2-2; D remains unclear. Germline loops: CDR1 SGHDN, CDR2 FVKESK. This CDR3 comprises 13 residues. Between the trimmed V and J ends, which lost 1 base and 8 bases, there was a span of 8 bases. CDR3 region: CASSQGFGGELFF. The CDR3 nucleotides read TGTGCCAGCAGCCAAGGTTTTGGTGGGGAGCTGTTTTTT.

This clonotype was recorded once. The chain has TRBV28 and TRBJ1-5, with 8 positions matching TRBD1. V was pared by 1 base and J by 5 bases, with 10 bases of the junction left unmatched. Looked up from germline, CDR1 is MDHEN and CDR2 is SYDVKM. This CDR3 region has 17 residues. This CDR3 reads CASSLYTEDREDQPQHF. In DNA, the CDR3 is TGTGCCAGCAGTTTATACACCGAGGACAGGGAAGATCAGCCCCAGCATTTT.

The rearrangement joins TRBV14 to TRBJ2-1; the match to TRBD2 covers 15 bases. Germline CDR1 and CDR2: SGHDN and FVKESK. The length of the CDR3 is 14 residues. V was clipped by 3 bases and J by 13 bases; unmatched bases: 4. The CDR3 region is CASSHPGLAGGQFF. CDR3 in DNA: TGTGCCAGCAGCCACCCGGGACTAGCGGGAGGACAGTTCTTC.

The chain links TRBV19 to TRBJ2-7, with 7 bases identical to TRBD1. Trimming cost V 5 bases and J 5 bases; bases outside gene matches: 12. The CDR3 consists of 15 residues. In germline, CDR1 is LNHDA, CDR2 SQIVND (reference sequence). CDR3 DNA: TGTGCCAGTAGTTTCAACAGGGGCCCAATGAACGAGCAGTACTTC. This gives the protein CASSFNRGPMNEQYF.

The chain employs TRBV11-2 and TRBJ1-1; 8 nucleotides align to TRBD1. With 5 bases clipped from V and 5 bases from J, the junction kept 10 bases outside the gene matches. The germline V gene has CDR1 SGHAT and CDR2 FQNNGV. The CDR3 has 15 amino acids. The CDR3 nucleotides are TGTGCCAGCAGCCCCTCCGCGCGGACAGGGACTGAAGCTTTCTTT. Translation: CASSPSARTGTEAFF.

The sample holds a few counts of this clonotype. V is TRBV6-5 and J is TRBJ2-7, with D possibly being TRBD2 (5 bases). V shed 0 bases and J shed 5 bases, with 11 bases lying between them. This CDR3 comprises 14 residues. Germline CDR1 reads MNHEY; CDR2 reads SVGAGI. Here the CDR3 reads CASSYSSWENEQYF. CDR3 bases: TGTGCCAGCAGTTACTCGAGTTGGGAGAACGAGCAGTACTTC.

CDR3 in DNA: TGCAGCGTTCGCACAGGGGGGCCAGAGACCCAGTACTTC. Translation gives CSVRTGGPETQYF. The chain links TRBV29-1 to TRBJ2-5; 8 bases match TRBD1. The CDR3 loop spans 13 amino acids. The germline CDR1 and CDR2 sequences are SQVTM and ANQGSEA. V lost 5 bases, J lost 4 bases, and 6 bases stayed unmatched.

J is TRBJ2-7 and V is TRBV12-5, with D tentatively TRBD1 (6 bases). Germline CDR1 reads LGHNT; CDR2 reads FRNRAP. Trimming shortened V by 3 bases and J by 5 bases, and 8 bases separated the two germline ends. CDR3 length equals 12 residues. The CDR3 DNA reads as TGTGCTAGTGGTTTATCAGGGGACGAGCAGTACTTC. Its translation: CASGLSGDEQYF.

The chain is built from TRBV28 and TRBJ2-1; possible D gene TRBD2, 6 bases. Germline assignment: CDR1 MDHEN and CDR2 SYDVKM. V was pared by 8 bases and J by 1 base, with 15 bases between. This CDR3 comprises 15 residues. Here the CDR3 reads CASDHRGSSYNEQFF. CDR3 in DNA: TGTGCCAGCGATCACCGGGGGTCGTCCTACAATGAGCAGTTCTTC.

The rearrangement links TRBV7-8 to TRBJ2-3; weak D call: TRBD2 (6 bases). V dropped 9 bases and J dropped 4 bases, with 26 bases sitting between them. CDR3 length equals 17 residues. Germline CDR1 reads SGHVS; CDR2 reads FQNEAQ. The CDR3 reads CASWVGGTSDQADTQYF. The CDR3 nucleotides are TGTGCCAGTTGGGTTGGGGGGACTTCCGACCAGGCAGATACGCAGTATTTT.